This entry lists 6 T cell receptor beta chains sequenced from one sample in a study of Ad26.COV2.S vaccination and SARS-CoV-2 variants (dated by TCRdb to the early 2020s). The library was generated by the immunoSEQ multiplex PCR assay. Held by TCRdb, this immuneACCESS table contains in-frame sequences only and omits some clones. Under half of the omission traces to an unresolved V gene where checked; the cause of the rest is unknown. The table for this sample lists approximately 300,000 clones; around 84% of them were counted only once. The ten largest clones take up more than 1.5% of the sample. The meaning of the sample's treatment or condition label: 15 to 20 received Ad26.COV2.S at low or high dose, single or two shots; about 5 received placebo; per-sample allocation not given. For vaccine and placebo recipients, repertoires were sequenced using samples collected on day 63 after the first injection.

The material sequenced was peripheral blood, taken in a trial of Ad26.COV2.S vaccine versus placebo. All receptors derive from a person aged 18-60 years who received the Ad26.COV2.S COVID-19 vaccine or a placebo.

The chain employs TRBV6-6 and TRBJ1-3; D not certain. CDR3 size: 15 residues. Germline V gene lookup returns CDR1 MNHNY and CDR2 SVGAGI (reference sequence). V shed 6 bases and J shed 3 bases, with 15 bases lying between them. The CDR3 reads CASRSPPPFGNTIYF. CDR3 DNA: TGTGCCAGCAGGAGTCCCCCCCCATTTGGAAACACCATATATTTT.

The chain links TRBV14 to TRBJ2-1; TRBD2 might be the D (6 bases). V was pared by 0 bases and J by 8 bases, with 17 bases between. Germline CDR1 reads SGHDN; CDR2 reads FVKESK. The CDR3 contains 16 residues. This CDR3 reads CASSQDPRQRVDEQFF. CDR3 bases: TGTGCCAGCAGCCAAGACCCCAGGCAGCGGGTGGATGAGCAGTTCTTC.

CDR3 region: CASSSNPQFTEAFF. CDR3 DNA: TGTGCCAGCAGCTCGAATCCCCAGTTCACTGAAGCTTTCTTT. The chain combines TRBV7-2 with TRBJ1-1; no reliable D call. The CDR3 runs to 14 residues. Trimming cost V 4 bases and J 4 bases, with 13 bases left between them. Germline V gives CDR1 SGHTA, CDR2 FQGNSA.

This chain joins TRBV18 and TRBJ1-2, with 8 bases matching TRBD1. The length of the CDR3 is 15 residues. V gave up 5 bases and J gave up 0 bases; unmatched junction bases: 5. CDR1 KGHSH and CDR2 LQKENI come from the germline V gene. The CDR3 DNA follows: TGTGCCAGCTCATTGGACAGGGACTCTAACTATGGCTACACCTTC. Translating gives CASSLDRDSNYGYTF.

The J gene is TRBJ1-5, the V gene TRBV6-6; D not certain. Germline CDR1 is MNHNY and CDR2 is SVGAGI (reference sequence). The CDR3 is 15 residues long. V dropped 0 bases and J dropped 0 bases, with 6 bases sitting between them. The CDR3 is CASSYSQYSNQPQHF. CDR3 bases: TGTGCCAGCAGTTACTCTCAGTATAGCAATCAGCCCCAGCATTTT.

The genes are TRBV6-5 and TRBJ1-2, with D perhaps matching TRBD1 (5 bases). CDR3 length: 14 amino acids. With 4 bases removed from V and 7 bases from J, the gap between germline ends came to 16 bases. Looked up from germline, CDR1 is MNHEY and CDR2 is SVGAGI. CDR3 protein: CASSSSSRVTGYTF. CDR3 DNA sequence: TGTGCCAGCAGTTCCTCATCCAGGGTGACTGGCTACACCTTC.